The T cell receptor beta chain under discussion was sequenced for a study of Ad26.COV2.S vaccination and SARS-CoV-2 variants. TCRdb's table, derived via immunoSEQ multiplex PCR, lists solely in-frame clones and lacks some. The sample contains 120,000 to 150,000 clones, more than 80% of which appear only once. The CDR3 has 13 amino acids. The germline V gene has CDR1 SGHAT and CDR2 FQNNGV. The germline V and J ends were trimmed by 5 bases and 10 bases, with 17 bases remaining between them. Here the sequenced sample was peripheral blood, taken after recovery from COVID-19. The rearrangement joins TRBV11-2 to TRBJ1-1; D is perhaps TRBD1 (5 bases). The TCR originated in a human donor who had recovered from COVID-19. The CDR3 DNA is TGTGCCAGCAGCCTGGGGGGGGGAGACGGAGCTTTCTTT. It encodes CASSLGGGDGAFF.